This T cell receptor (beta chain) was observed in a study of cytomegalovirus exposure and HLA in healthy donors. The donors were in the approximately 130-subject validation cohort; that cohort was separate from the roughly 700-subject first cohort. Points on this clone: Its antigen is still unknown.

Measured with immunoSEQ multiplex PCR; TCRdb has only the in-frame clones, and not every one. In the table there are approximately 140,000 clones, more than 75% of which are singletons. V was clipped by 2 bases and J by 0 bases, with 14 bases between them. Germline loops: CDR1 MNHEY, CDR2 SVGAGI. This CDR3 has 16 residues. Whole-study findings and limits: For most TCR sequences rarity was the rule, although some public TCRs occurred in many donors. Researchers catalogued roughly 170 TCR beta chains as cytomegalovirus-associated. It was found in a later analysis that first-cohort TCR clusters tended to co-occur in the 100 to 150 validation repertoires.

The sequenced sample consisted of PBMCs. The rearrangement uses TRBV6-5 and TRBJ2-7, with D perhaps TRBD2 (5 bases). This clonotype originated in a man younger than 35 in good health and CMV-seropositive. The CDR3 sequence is CASSYGPQRPSYEQYF. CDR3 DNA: TGTGCCAGCAGTTACGGGCCCCAGCGGCCCTCCTACGAGCAGTACTTC.